Presented here are 25 T cell receptor beta chains from one specimen sequenced in a study of blood T cell repertoires in COVID-19. Sequenced by immunoSEQ multiplex PCR; TCRdb stores in-frame clones only, minus some. The table lists tens of thousands of clones, roughly 82% of them singletons, with around 28% in the top ten. The sequenced sample was peripheral blood. The receptors come from an elderly woman with active or convalescent COVID-19.

The chain couples TRBV4-1 to TRBJ2-5; 7 positions match TRBD2. Germline lookup yields CDR1 MGHRA and CDR2 YSYEKL. This CDR3 region has 14 residues. Germline trimming cut 1 base from V and 4 bases from J; bases unmatched to any gene: 3. CDR3 coding DNA: TGCGCCAGCAGCCAAGGCCCGGGGGGAGAGACCCAGTACTTC. Protein product: CASSQGPGGETQYF.

This chain links TRBV2 with TRBJ2-5; 9 nucleotides agree with TRBD2. Per the germline V gene, CDR1 is SNHLY and CDR2 is FYNNEI. The V gene end was trimmed by 6 bases and the J gene end by 5 bases; junction bases not matched to a gene: 10. The CDR3 runs 15 residues. This CDR3 reads CASREGLAGKETQYF. The CDR3 nucleotides read TGTGCCAGCAGGGAGGGGCTAGCGGGGAAGGAGACCCAGTACTTC.

The chain combines TRBV7-6 with TRBJ1-4; D is possibly TRBD1 (5 bases). The CDR3 covers 15 residues. Deletions cut 5 bases from V and 4 bases from J, with 14 bases between. Germline-derived CDR1 and CDR2 are SGHVS and FNYEAQ. CDR3 nucleotides: TGTGCCAGCAGCCCCTCAGGGTGGAGTAATGAAAAACTGTTTTTT. Encoded protein: CASSPSGWSNEKLFF.

The chain has TRBV7-2 and TRBJ2-7; TRBD1 matches 9 bases. Germline assignment: CDR1 SGHTA and CDR2 FQGNSA. This CDR3 spans 14 amino acids. V shed 1 base and J 2 bases; nucleotides not matched to a gene: 0. CDR3 DNA sequence: TGTGCCAGCAGCTTAGGGACAGGGGCCTACGAGCAGTACTTC. Amino acids: CASSLGTGAYEQYF.

J is TRBJ1-6 and V is TRBV3-1 (or the pseudogene TRBV3-2); 7 bases are a match to TRBD1. The CDR3 totals 13 residues. The J segment lost 7 bases and the V segment lost 11 bases, leaving 8 bases of the junction unmatched. Germline V CDR1 and CDR2: LGHDT, YNNKEL (reference sequence). The chain's CDR3 is CAARQGRNSPLHF. The CDR3 DNA follows: TGTGCCGCACGACAGGGTCGCAATTCACCCCTCCACTTT.

The V and J genes are TRBV19 and TRBJ1-1; TRBD1 matches at 7 bases. Germline assignment: CDR1 LNHDA and CDR2 SQIVND (reference sequence). This CDR3 is 14 amino acids long. Losses at the gene ends were 7 bases for V and 5 bases for J; bases not matched to a gene: 10. The CDR3 DNA reads as TGTGCCAGTAAAGACCCGGGACAGTGGACTGAAGCTTTCTTT. This encodes CASKDPGQWTEAFF.

V and J are TRBV6-2 or TRBV6-3 and TRBJ2-7; perhaps TRBD2 as D (6 bases). CDR1 is MNHEY and CDR2 is SVGEGT in the germline V gene. This CDR3 is 15 amino acids long. The germline V and J ends were trimmed by 2 bases and 0 bases, with 11 bases remaining between them. CDR3 in DNA: TGTGCCAGCAGTTACGTCTCCGGGGGCTCCTACGAGCAGTACTTC. Residues: CASSYVSGGSYEQYF.

The V call is TRBV20-1, the J call TRBJ2-3; weak D call: TRBD2 (6 bases). V dropped 3 bases and J dropped 4 bases, with 8 bases sitting between them. Germline values: CDR1 DFQATT, CDR2 SNEGSKA (reference sequence). This CDR3 has 12 residues. The CDR3 DNA is TGCAGTGCTAGTGGGACTTCAGATACGCAGTATTTT. It translates to CSASGTSDTQYF.

The chain carries TRBV19 and TRBJ1-1; 10 nucleotides line up with TRBD1. V dropped 5 bases and J dropped 5; count of bases not matched to a gene: 5. Germline lookup yields CDR1 LNHDA and CDR2 SQIVND (reference sequence). The CDR3 is made up of 14 amino acids. The CDR3 sequence is CASSPGQGDTEAFF. The CDR3 bases are TGTGCCAGTAGTCCTGGACAGGGGGATACTGAAGCTTTCTTT.

This sequence joins TRBV30 and TRBJ1-4; TRBD1 agrees at 11 bases. The germline gives CDR1 GTSNPN, CDR2 SVGIG (reference sequence). V shed 5 bases and J 8 bases; nucleotides not matched to a gene: 10. This CDR3 spans 15 amino acids. CDR3 residues: CAWGHPGDRGEKLFF. The CDR3 DNA is TGTGCCTGGGGCCACCCCGGGGACAGGGGGGAAAAACTGTTTTTT.

The V gene is TRBV7-9, the J gene TRBJ2-2; D gene unclear. Per the germline V gene, CDR1 is SEHNR and CDR2 is FQNEAQ (reference sequence). This CDR3 has 12 residues. V dropped 11 bases and J dropped 4 bases, with 11 bases sitting between them. CDR3 residues: CASIRSTGELFF. As DNA, the CDR3 is TGTGCCTCGATCCGGAGCACCGGGGAGCTGTTTTTT.

The chain links TRBV11-2 to TRBJ1-6; TRBD1 might be the D (6 bases). Trimming removed 3 bases at V and 14 bases at J, with 17 bases between. This CDR3 comprises 14 residues. Germline V CDR1 and CDR2: SGHAT, FQNNGV. The CDR3 region has the DNA TGTGCCAGCAGCTTGTCAGGGGTGGCGGCTACCCTCCACTTT. It is translated as CASSLSGVAATLHF.

This chain uses TRBV7-2 with TRBJ1-2; D is possibly TRBD1 (6 bases). The CDR3 sequence is 13 residues long. V was shortened by 5 bases and J by 3 bases, with 10 bases between the two germline ends. Germline V gene data show CDR1 as SGHTA and CDR2 as FQGNSA. The DNA for the CDR3 is TGTGCCAGCAGCCCCGACAGGCACTATGGCTACACCTTC. Translating gives CASSPDRHYGYTF.

The chain couples TRBV6-4 to TRBJ1-1; the D is unclear. V gave up 3 bases and J gave up 4 bases, with 9 bases separating them. CDR3 length equals 13 residues. Germline V gives CDR1 MRHNA, CDR2 SNTAGT. CDR3 residues: CASSEAISTEAFF. The CDR3 region has the DNA TGTGCCAGCAGTGAAGCGATCTCCACTGAAGCTTTCTTT.

The V call is TRBV28, the J call TRBJ1-5, with a weak D call TRBD1 (6 bases). The CDR3 sequence is 15 residues long. Germline V gives CDR1 MDHEN, CDR2 SYDVKM. V lost 5 bases to trimming and J lost 3 bases, with 14 bases between them. The CDR3 spells CASSVPGEYNQPQHF. The CDR3 DNA reads TGTGCCAGCAGTGTACCAGGGGAGTACAATCAGCCCCAGCATTTT.

V usage is TRBV27 and J usage is TRBJ1-4, with D possibly being TRBD1 (6 bases). This CDR3 has 16 residues. In germline, CDR1 is MNHEY, CDR2 SMNVEV (reference sequence). V dropped 5 bases and J dropped 6 bases, with 19 bases sitting between them. CDR3 bases: TGTGCCAGCAGTCCCCCGAGGGGGGGGGAGGATGAAAAACTGTTTTTT. It specifies CASSPPRGGEDEKLFF.

This clone was picked up one time. This chain joins TRBV12-3 or TRBV12-4 and TRBJ1-1; D call uncertain. This CDR3 comprises 13 residues. With 1 base removed from V and 10 bases from J, the gap between germline ends came to 13 bases. Here the CDR3 reads CASSLEVRGAAFF. CDR3 bases: TGTGCCAGCAGTTTAGAGGTCCGGGGTGCAGCTTTCTTT.

This chain links TRBV12-3 or TRBV12-4 with TRBJ2-2; unclear D gene. The CDR3 is made up of 12 amino acids. V was cut by 6 bases and J by 4 bases, with 6 bases left in between. CDR3 amino acids: CASSTPTGELFF. DNA of the CDR3: TGTGCCAGCAGCACTCCCACCGGGGAGCTGTTTTTT.

This clone appeared once. The V gene is TRBV15, the J gene TRBJ1-1, with D maybe TRBD1 (5 bases). CDR1 is LNHNV and CDR2 is YYDKDF in the germline V gene (reference sequence). The V and J ends lost 1 base and 4 bases respectively, with 16 bases between them. This CDR3 comprises 16 residues. The CDR3 is CATSRGSLGLGTEAFF. In DNA form, the CDR3 reads TGTGCCACCAGCAGAGGGTCGTTGGGGCTGGGCACTGAAGCTTTCTTT.

This rearrangement joins TRBV11-3 to TRBJ2-2; 9 positions match TRBD1. Germline values: CDR1 SGHNT, CDR2 YENEEA. This CDR3 region has 15 residues. J was trimmed by 5 bases and V by 11 bases; bases with no gene match: 12. The CDR3 coding sequence is TGTGCCTCCAAAACGGGACAGGGAGAAACCGGGGAGCTGTTTTTT. Its translation is CASKTGQGETGELFF.

The chain carries TRBV7-6 and TRBJ2-1; 7 nucleotides match TRBD1. The CDR3 loop spans 13 amino acids. Germline V gene data show CDR1 as SGHVS and CDR2 as FNYEAQ. J gave up 6 bases and V 3 bases, and 2 bases lay outside the gene matches. The DNA for the CDR3 is TGTGCCAGCAGCTTTTGGGACAGCAATGAGCAGTTCTTC. This sequence encodes CASSFWDSNEQFF.

The chain employs TRBV11-1 and TRBJ2-5; the D gene is possibly TRBD1 (6 bases). The CDR3 length is 15 residues. Germline values: CDR1 SGHAT, CDR2 FQDESV (reference sequence). Trimming removed 7 bases from V and 2 bases from J, with 17 bases in between. The CDR3 here is CASTPVGHIQETQYF. The CDR3 coding sequence is TGTGCCAGCACCCCGGTGGGACACATACAAGAGACCCAGTACTTC.

The chain couples TRBV24-1 to TRBJ2-4; the D is unclear. With 1 base removed from V and 0 bases from J, the gap between germline ends came to 15 bases. The V gene's germline CDR1 is KGHDR and CDR2 SFDVKD. The CDR3 is 18 residues long. Here the CDR3 DNA reads TGTGCCACCAGTGATTTAAGAACCAGGATATTAGCCAAAAACATTCAGTACTTC. The encoded protein is CATSDLRTRILAKNIQYF.

The chain joins TRBV9 to TRBJ2-7; D not certain. This CDR3 region has 14 residues. V was cut by 0 bases and J by 2 bases, with 9 bases left in between. From germline, CDR1 is SGDLS and CDR2 YYNGEE. In DNA form, the CDR3 reads TGTGCCAGCAGCGTAGCTGGCTCCACCTACGAGCAGTACTTC. It translates to CASSVAGSTYEQYF.

The chain has TRBV23-1 and TRBJ2-7; 9 positions match TRBD1. TRBV23-1 is given ORF status, its function remaining uncertain. The CDR3 is 17 amino acids. The J segment lost 0 bases and the V segment lost 3 bases, leaving 9 bases of the junction unmatched. Written as DNA, the CDR3 is TGCGCCAGCAGTCAGTGCCGGGACAGGGTTAGCTCCTACGAGCAGTACTTC. Its translation: CASSQCRDRVSSYEQYF.